This TCR beta chain was retrieved from a study of T cell repertoires in cytomegalovirus infection. At the level of the study: CMV infection together with matching HLA type was indicated by public TCR beta signatures. General observations from the study: CMV carriers having the relevant HLA were flagged by cumulative public TCR beta family frequency. Ex vivo responses were dominated by HLA-C-restricted CMV-specific TCR beta clonotypes.

The CDR3 is 13 residues long. The germline V gene has CDR1 MNHNS and CDR2 SASEGT. Trimming pared 1 base from V and 4 bases from J, leaving 6 bases between. Notes on this clonotype: Its specificity is unknown.

TCRdb processed the reads anew with MiXCR; each CDR3 protein has one entry. The sample lists a few hundred thousand distinct CDR3 sequences, 17% occurring once. The material sequenced was PBMCs. The TCR originated in a human donor in good health (CMV status not recorded). Some clones in this sample may be carry-over from other donors' samples. The chain couples TRBV6-1 to TRBJ2-3; unclear D gene. CDR3 nucleotide sequence: TGTGCCAGCAGTGAAGGTGAAGCAGATACGCAGTATTTT. Translating it yields CASSEGEADTQYF.